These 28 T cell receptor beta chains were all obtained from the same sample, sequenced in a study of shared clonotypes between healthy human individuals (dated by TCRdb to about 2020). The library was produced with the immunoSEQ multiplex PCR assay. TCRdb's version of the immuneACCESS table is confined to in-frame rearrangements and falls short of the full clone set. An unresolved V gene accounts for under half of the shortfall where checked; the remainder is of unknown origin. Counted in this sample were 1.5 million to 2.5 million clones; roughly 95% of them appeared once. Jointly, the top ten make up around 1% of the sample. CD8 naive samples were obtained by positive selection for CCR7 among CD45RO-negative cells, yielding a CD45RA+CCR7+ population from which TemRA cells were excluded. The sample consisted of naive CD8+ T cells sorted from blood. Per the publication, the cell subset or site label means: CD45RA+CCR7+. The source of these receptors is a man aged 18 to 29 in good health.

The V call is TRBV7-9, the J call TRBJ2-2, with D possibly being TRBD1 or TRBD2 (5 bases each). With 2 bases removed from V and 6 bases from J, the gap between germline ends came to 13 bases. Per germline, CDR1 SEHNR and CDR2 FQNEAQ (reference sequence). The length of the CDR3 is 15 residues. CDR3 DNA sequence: TGTGCCAGCAGCTTAAGTGAGGGGTATCCCGGGGAGCTGTTTTTT. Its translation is CASSLSEGYPGELFF. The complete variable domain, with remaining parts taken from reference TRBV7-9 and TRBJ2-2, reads DTGVSQNPRHKITKRGQNVTFRCDPISEHNRLYWYRQTLGQGPEFLTYFQNEAQLEKSRLLSDRFSAERPKGSFSTLEIQRTEQGDSAMYLCASSLSEGYPGELFFGEGSRLTVL.

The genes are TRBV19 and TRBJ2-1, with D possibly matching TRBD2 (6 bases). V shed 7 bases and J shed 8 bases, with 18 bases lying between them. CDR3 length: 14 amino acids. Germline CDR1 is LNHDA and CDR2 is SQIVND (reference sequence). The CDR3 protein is CASTSRERDHEQFF. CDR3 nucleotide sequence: TGTGCCAGTACGTCCCGGGAGCGAGATCATGAGCAGTTCTTC.

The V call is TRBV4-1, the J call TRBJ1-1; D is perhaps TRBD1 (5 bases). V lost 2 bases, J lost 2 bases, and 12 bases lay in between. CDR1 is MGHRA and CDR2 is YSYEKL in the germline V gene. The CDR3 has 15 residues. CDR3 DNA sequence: TGCGCCAGCAGCCAACGTGTGACAGTTAACACTGAAGCTTTCTTT. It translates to CASSQRVTVNTEAFF.

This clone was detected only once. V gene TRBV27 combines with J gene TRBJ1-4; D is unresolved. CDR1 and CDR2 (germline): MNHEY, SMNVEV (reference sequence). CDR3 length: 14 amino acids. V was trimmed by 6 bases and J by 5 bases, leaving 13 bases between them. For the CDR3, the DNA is TGTGCCAGCAGCCATTGGCCTATCAATGAAAAACTGTTTTTT. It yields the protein CASSHWPINEKLFF.

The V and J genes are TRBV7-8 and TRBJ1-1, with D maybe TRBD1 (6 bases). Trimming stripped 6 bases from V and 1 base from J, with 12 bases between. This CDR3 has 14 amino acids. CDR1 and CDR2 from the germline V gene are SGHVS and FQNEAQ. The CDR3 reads CASRLGGGNTEAFF. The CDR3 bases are TGTGCCAGCAGGTTGGGGGGCGGGAACACTGAAGCTTTCTTT. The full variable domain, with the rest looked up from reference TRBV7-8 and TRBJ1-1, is GAGVSQSPRYKVAKRGQDVALRCDPISGHVSLFWYQQALGQGPEFLTYFQNEAQLDKSGLPSDRFFAERPEGSVSTLKIQRTQQEDSAVYLCASRLGGGNTEAFFGQGTRLTVV.

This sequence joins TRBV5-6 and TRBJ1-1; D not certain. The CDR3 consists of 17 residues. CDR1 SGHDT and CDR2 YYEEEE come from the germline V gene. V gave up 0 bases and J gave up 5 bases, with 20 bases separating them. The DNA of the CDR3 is TGTGCCAGCAGCTTGGCGGCAGCTCGTCGGGCGACAACTGAAGCTTTCTTT. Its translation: CASSLAAARRATTEAFF.

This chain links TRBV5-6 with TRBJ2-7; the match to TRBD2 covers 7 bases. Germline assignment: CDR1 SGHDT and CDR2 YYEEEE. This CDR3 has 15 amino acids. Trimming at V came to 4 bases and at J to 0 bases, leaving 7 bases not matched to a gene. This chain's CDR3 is CASSRRGGSSYEQYF. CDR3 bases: TGTGCCAGCAGCCGTCGGGGAGGGAGCTCCTACGAGCAGTACTTC.

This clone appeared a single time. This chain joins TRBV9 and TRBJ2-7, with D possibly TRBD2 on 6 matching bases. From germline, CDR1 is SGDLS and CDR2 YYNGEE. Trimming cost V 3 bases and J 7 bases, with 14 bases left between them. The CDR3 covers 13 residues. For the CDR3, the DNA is TGTGCCAGCAGCGATTCTAGCGAGGGGGAGCAGTACTTC. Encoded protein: CASSDSSEGEQYF.

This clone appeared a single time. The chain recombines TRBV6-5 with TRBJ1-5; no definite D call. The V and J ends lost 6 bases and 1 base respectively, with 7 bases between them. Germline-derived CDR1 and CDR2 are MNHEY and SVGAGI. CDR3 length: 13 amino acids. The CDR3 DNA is TGTGCCAGCAGCCAGTTCAGCAATCAGCCCCAGCATTTT. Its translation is CASSQFSNQPQHF.

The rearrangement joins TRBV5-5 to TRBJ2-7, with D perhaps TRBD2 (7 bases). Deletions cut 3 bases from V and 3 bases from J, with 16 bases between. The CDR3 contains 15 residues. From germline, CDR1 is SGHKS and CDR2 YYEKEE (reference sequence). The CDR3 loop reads CASSYLGGRIYEQYF. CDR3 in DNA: TGTGCCAGCAGCTACCTCGGGGGGCGAATCTACGAGCAGTACTTC.

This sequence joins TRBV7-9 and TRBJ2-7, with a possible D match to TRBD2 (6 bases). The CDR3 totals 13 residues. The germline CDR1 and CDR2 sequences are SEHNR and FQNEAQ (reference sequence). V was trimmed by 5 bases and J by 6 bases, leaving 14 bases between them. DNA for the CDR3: TGTGCCAGCAGCGGGCCGGCCGGGAGCGAGCAGTACTTC. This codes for CASSGPAGSEQYF. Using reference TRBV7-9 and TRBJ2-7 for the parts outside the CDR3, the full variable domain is DTGVSQNPRHKITKRGQNVTFRCDPISEHNRLYWYRQTLGQGPEFLTYFQNEAQLEKSRLLSDRFSAERPKGSFSTLEIQRTEQGDSAMYLCASSGPAGSEQYFGPGTRLTVT.

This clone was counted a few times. The CDR3 region is CASSQAEYSNQPQHF. CDR3 bases: TGCGCCAGCAGCCAAGCAGAGTATAGCAATCAGCCCCAGCATTTT. The rearrangement links TRBV4-1 to TRBJ1-5; D is uncertain. Germline V gene sequence: CDR1 MGHRA, CDR2 YSYEKL. V was pared by 1 base and J by 0 bases, with 7 bases between. CDR3 length: 15 residues.

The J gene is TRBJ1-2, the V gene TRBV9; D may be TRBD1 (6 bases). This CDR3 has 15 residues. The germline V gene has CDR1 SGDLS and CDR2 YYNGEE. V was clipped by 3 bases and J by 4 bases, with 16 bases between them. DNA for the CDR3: TGTGCCAGCAGCGAAACGGGGGCGATCGGCTATGGCTACACCTTC. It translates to CASSETGAIGYGYTF.

CDR3: CASSGGLAYEQYF. The CDR3 nucleotides are TGTGCCAGCAGCGGCGGCCTAGCCTACGAGCAGTACTTC. The chain has TRBV2 and TRBJ2-7; no definite D call. CDR1 SNHLY and CDR2 FYNNEI come from the germline V gene. The CDR3 loop spans 13 amino acids. V lost 6 bases and J lost 2, with 11 bases in between.

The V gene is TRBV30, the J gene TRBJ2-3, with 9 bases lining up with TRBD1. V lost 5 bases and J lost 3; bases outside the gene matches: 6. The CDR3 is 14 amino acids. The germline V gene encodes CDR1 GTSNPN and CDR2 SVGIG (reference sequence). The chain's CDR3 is CAWGMTGGTDTQYF. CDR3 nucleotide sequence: TGTGCCTGGGGGATGACAGGGGGTACAGATACGCAGTATTTT.

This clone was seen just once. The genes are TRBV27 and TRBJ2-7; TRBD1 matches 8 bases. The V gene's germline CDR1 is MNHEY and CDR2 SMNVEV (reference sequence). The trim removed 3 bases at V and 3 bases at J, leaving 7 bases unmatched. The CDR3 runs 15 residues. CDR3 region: CASSFLGTGNYEQYF. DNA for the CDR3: TGTGCCAGCAGTTTCCTGGGGACAGGTAACTACGAGCAGTACTTC.

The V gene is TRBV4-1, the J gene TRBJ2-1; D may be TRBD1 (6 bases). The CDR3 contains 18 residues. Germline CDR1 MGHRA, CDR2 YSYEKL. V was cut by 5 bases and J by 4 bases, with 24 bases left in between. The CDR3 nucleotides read TGCGCCAGCAGCTATGAATCATCAGGGGTAAACCATTACAATGAGCAGTTCTTC. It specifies CASSYESSGVNHYNEQFF.

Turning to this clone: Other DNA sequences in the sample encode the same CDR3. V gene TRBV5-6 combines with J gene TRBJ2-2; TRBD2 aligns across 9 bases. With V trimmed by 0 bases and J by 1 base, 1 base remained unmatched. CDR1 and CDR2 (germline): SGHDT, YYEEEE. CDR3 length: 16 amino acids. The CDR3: CASSLGLAENTGELFF. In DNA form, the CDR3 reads TGTGCCAGCAGCTTGGGACTAGCGGAGAACACCGGGGAGCTGTTTTTT.

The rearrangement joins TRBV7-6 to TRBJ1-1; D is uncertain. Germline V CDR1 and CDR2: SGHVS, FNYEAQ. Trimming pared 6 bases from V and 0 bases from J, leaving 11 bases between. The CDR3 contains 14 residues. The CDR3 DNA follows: TGTGCCAGCAGTCCTGGGTCCCTGAACACTGAAGCTTTCTTT. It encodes CASSPGSLNTEAFF.

CDR3 in DNA: TGCGCCAGCATTGACCGCAAAAGCTCCTACGAGCAGTACTTC. Protein sequence: CASIDRKSSYEQYF. V is TRBV10-1 and J is TRBJ2-7; D uncertain. CDR3 length: 14 residues. The V gene lost 7 bases and the J gene lost 0 bases, with 13 bases spanning the gap. From germline, CDR1 is WNHNN and CDR2 SYGVQD (reference sequence).

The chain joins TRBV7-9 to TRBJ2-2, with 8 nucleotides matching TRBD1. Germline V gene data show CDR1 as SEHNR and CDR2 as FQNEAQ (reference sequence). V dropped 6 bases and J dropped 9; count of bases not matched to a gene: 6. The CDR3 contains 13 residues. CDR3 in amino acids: CASRFTGGRELFF. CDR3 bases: TGTGCCAGCAGATTCACAGGGGGTCGGGAGCTGTTTTTT.

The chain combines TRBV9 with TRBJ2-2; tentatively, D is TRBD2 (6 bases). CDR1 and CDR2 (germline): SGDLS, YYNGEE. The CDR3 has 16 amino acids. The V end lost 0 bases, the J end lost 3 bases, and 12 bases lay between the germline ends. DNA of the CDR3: TGTGCCAGCAGCGTAGGACGGGAGAGACACACCGGGGAGCTGTTTTTT. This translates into CASSVGRERHTGELFF.

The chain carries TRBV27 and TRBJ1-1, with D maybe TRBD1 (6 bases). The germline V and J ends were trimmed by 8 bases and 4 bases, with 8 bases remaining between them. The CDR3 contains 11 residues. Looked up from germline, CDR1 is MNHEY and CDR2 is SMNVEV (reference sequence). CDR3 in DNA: TGTGCCAGCCAGGGGTTCACTGAAGCTTTCTTT. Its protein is CASQGFTEAFF.

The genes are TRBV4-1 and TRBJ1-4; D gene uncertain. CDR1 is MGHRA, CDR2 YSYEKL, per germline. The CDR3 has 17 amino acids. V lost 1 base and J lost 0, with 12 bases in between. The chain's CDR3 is CASSQVIRDTTNEKLFF. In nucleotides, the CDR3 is TGCGCCAGCAGCCAAGTGATCAGAGATACAACTAATGAAAAACTGTTTTTT.

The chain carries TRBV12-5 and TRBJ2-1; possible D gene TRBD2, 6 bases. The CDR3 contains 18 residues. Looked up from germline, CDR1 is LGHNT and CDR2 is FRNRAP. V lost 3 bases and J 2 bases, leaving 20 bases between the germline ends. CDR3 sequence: CASGFGPDVGGAYNEQFF. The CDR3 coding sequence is TGTGCTAGTGGTTTCGGACCGGATGTCGGGGGAGCCTACAATGAGCAGTTCTTC.

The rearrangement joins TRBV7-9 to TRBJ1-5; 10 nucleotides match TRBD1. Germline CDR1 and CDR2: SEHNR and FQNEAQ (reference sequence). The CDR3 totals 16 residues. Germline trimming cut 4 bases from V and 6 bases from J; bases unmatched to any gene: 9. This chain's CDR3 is CASSSGTGETGQPQHF. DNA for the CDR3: TGTGCCAGCAGCTCGGGGACAGGGGAAACGGGTCAGCCCCAGCATTTT. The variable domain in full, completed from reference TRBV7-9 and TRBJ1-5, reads DTGVSQNPRHKITKRGQNVTFRCDPISEHNRLYWYRQTLGQGPEFLTYFQNEAQLEKSRLLSDRFSAERPKGSFSTLEIQRTEQGDSAMYLCASSSGTGETGQPQHFGDGTRLSIL.

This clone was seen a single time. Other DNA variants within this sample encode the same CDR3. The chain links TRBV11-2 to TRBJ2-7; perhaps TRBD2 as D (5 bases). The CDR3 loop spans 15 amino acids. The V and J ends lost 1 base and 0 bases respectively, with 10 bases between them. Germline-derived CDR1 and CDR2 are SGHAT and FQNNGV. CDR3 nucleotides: TGTGCCAGCAGCTTAGGCCGGGGAAGCTCCTACGAGCAGTACTTC. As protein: CASSLGRGSSYEQYF.

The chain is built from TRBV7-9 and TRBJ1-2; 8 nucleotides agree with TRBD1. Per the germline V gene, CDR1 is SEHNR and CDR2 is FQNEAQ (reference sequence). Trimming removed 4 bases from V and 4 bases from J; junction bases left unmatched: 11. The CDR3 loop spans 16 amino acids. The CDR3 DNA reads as TGTGCCAGCAGCTCCAGCCTGACAGGGGATGGCTATGGCTACACCTTC. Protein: CASSSSLTGDGYGYTF.